The clone carrying this T cell receptor (beta chain) was detected many times. As yet, its antigen is unknown. The data were taken from a study of early T cells in non-severe SARS-CoV-2 infection. The overall study: The chains were unpaired, and the sequenced material was bulk RNA from unsorted whole blood.

This CDR3 region has 16 residues. Germline V gene lookup returns CDR1 MDHEN and CDR2 SYDVKM. The germline V and J ends were trimmed by 3 bases and 1 base, with 15 bases remaining between them. Study-wide results and limits: VDJdb matching skewed toward anti-spike CD8 responses, missing private and CD4 specificities.

Individual cDNA molecules were tagged with unique molecular identifiers, the study reported. TCRdb reanalysed the 5' RACE reads using MiXCR and keeps one entry per CDR3 protein. The data show some 30,000 distinct CDR3 sequences, with around 3.9% seen just once and approximately 5.8% held by the top ten. This chain links TRBV28 with TRBJ2-5; D is unresolved. This receptor was obtained from an adult who was a healthcare worker with PCR-confirmed SARS-CoV-2 infection or an uninfected control (not recorded which). The sequenced sample was whole blood. The CDR3 DNA reads TGTGCCAGCAGTTTTATCCTCAGCGCCTCCCAAGAGACCCAGTACTTC. This sequence encodes CASSFILSASQETQYF.